This T cell receptor beta chain came from a study of blood T cell repertoires in COVID-19. V shed 8 bases and J shed 11 bases, with 13 bases lying between them. The CDR3 is made up of 11 amino acids. This clone was seen many times. Profiled with immunoSEQ multiplex PCR; TCRdb holds only in-frame clones, not every one. Of fewer than 85,000 clones listed, around 80% are singletons. Sample: peripheral blood. This clonotype was sampled from a human donor in a cohort sampled during active COVID-19. The genes are TRBV12-3 or TRBV12-4 and TRBJ2-1, with D perhaps matching TRBD1 (6 bases). CDR3: CASGARGKQFF. In DNA form, the CDR3 reads TGTGCCAGCGGGGCCAGGGGCAAGCAGTTCTTC.